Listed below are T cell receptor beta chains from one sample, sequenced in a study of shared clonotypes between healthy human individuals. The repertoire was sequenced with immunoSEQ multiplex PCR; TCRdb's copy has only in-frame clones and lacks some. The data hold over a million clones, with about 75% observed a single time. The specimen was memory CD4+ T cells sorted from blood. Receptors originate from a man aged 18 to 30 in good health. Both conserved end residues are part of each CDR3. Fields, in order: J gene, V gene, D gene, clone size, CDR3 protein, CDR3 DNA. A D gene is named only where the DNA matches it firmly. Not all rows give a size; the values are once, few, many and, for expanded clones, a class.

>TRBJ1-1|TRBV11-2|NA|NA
CASSFSDTEAFF
TGTGCCAGCAGCTTTTCTGACACTGAAGCTTTCTTT
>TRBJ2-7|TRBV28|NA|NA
CASRLGDDEQYF
TGTGCCAGCAGACTAGGGGATGACGAGCAGTACTTC
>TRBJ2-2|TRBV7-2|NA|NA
CASSAHTGYPGELFF
TGTGCCAGCAGCGCACACACAGGGTACCCCGGGGAGCTGTTTTTT
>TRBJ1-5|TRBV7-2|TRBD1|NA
CASSSTGVGVNQPQHF
TGTGCCAGCAGCTCGACAGGGGTTGGGGTCAATCAGCCCCAGCATTTT
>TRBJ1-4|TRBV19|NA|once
CASRGPGGKLFF
TGTGCCAGTAGGGGCCCCGGGGGAAAACTGTTTTTT
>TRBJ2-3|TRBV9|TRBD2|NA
CASSGGTRENTQYF
TGTGCCAGCAGCGGAGGGACTAGAGAAAATACGCAGTATTTT
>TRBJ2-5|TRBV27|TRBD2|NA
CASRASGPQETQYF
TGTGCCAGCAGGGCTAGCGGACCGCAAGAGACCCAGTACTTC
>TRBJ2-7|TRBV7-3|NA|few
CASSLSGGTSEQYF
TGTGCCAGCAGCTTAAGTGGAGGGACGAGCGAGCAGTACTTC
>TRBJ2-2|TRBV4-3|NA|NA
CASTRAYGANTGELFF
TGCGCCAGCACTCGAGCGTATGGTGCGAACACCGGGGAGCTGTTTTTT
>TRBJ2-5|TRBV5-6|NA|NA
CASSSTAQETQHF
TGTGCCAGCAGCTCGACAGCCCAAGAGACCCAGCACTTC
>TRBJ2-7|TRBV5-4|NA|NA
CASSLGGGNYEQYF
TGTGCCAGCAGCTTGGGGGGCGGGAACTACGAGCAGTACTTC
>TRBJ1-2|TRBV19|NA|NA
CASRGAGQDYGYTF
TGTGCCAGTAGGGGTGCGGGCCAGGACTATGGCTACACCTTC
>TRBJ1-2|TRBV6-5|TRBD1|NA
CASSYSNRGDWRYTF
TGTGCCAGCAGTTACTCTAACAGGGGGGACTGGCGCTACACCTTC
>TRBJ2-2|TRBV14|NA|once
CASSRGPGRELFF
TGTGCCAGCAGCCGCGGACCCGGGAGGGAGCTGTTTTTT
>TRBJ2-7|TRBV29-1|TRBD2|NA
CSVARGLAYEQYF
TGCAGCGTTGCGCGGGGGTTAGCCTACGAGCAGTACTTC
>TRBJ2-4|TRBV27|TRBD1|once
CASSSRQGVVENIQYF
TGTGCCAGCAGTTCAAGACAGGGCGTGGTCGAAAACATTCAGTACTTC
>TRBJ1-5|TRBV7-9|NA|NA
CASSGGGGGQPQHF
TGTGCCAGCAGCGGAGGGGGGGGCGGACAGCCCCAGCATTTT
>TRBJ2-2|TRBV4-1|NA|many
CASTRGGLVNTGELFF
TGCGCCAGCACCAGGGGAGGACTAGTGAACACCGGGGAGCTGTTTTTT
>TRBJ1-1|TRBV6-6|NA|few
CASSYSGQSNTEAFF
TGTGCCAGCAGTTACTCCGGACAGTCCAACACTGAAGCTTTCTTT
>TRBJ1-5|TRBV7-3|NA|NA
CASSSRNRGNQPQHF
TGTGCCAGCAGCTCCCGTAACAGGGGCAATCAGCCCCAGCATTTT
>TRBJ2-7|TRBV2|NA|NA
CASKGGGTYEQYF
TGTGCCAGCAAGGGTGGGGGGACCTACGAGCAGTACTTC
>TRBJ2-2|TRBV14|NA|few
CASSQEWGELFF
TGTGCCAGCAGCCAAGAGTGGGGGGAGCTGTTTTTT
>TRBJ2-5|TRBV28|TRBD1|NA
CASSSGQSRETQYF
TGTGCCAGCAGCTCGGGACAGTCCAGGGAGACCCAGTACTTC
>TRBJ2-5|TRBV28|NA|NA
CASSFRETQYF
TGTGCCAGCAGTTTCAGGGAGACCCAGTACTTC
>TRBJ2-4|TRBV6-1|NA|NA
CASGGPLVPKNIQYF
TGTGCCAGCGGGGGCCCTCTGGTACCCAAAAACATTCAGTACTTC
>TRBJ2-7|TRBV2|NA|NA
CASSWGLAFYEQYF
TGTGCCAGCAGTTGGGGGCTAGCATTCTACGAGCAGTACTTC
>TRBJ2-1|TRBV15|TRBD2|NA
CATSRGPSGSYNEQFF
TGTGCCACCAGCAGGGGTCCCAGCGGGAGCTACAATGAGCAGTTCTTC